This TCR beta chain derives from a study of T cells after yellow fever vaccination. Study at large: Researchers used SMART-Seq v4 Ultra Low Input to prepare fractions that had low cell numbers.

CDR1 and CDR2 from the germline V gene are SGHKS and YYEKEE (reference sequence). The CDR3 loop spans 12 amino acids. V was trimmed by 4 bases and J by 7 bases, leaving 10 bases between them. TCR cDNA was made by 5'RACE template switching, adding a universal primer site and UMIs. TCRdb independently ran MiXCR on the 5' RACE reads; one entry per CDR3 protein. The data contain around 250,000 distinct CDR3 sequences, 6% to 7.5% of them singletons. Findings and caveats of the study: Researchers cautioned that FACS-sorted repertoires could harbor abundant clonotypes contaminating from the bulk population. Weaker overall, the secondary response nonetheless peaked faster (day 5 versus 15).

Worth noting for this clonotype: Its antigen is not known.

This specimen consisted of CD4+ T cells sorted from PBMCs, obtained 15 days after the yellow fever booster vaccination. The chain has TRBV5-5 and TRBJ2-3, with a weak D call TRBD2 (6 bases). The sequence came from a man aged 30 to 39 who received the YFV17D yellow fever vaccine. CDR3 region: CASSPGGNTQYF. The DNA of the CDR3 is TGTGCCAGCAGCCCGGGCGGGAATACGCAGTATTTT.